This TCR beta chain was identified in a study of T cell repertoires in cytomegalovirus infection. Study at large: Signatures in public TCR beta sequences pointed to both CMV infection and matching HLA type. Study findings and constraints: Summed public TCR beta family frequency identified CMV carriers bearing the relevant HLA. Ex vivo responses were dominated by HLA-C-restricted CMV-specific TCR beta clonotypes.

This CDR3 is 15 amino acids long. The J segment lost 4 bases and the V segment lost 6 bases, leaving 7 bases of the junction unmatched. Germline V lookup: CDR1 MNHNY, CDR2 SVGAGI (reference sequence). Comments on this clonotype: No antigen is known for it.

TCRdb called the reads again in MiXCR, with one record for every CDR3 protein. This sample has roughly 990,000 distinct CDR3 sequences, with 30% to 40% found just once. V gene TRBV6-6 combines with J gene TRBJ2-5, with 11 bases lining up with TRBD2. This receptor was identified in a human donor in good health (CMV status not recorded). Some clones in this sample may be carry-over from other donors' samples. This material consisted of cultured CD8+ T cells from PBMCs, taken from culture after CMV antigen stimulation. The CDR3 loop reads CASRLLAGVGETQYF. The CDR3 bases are TGTGCCAGCAGATTACTAGCGGGGGTCGGAGAGACCCAGTACTTC.